This T cell receptor (beta chain) stems from a study of shared clonotypes between healthy human individuals. About the research overall: Each donor's CD8 memory used one plate, CD8 naive two, each CD4 subset three. Study results and limitations: Compared with clonotypes that all four donors shared, non-shared clonotypes had lower generation probabilities.

Worth noting for this clone: The antigen remains unidentified. Other nucleotide sequences in the sample specify the same CDR3.

The data were produced by immunoSEQ multiplex PCR, yet TCRdb's version contains in-frame clones alone and is incomplete. In the table there are 1 million to 1.3 million clones, 75% to 80% of which are singletons. The TCR sequence derives from a man aged 18 to 29 in good health. Some clones in this sample may be carry-over from other donors' samples. What was sequenced was memory CD4+ T cells from PBMCs. Subset in this sample: CD45RA-negative fraction.

The CDR3: CASSQDRNTEAFF. The CDR3 coding sequence is TGCGCCAGCAGCCAAGACCGCAACACTGAAGCTTTCTTT. The rearrangement uses TRBV4-3 and TRBJ1-1; D uncertain. V shed 0 bases and J shed 2 bases, with 4 bases lying between them. The CDR3 contains 13 residues. Per germline, CDR1 LGHNA and CDR2 YSLEER.